Listed here are 25 T cell receptor beta chains from one sample, sequenced in a study of beta chain features in type 1 diabetes. The study's findings and limits: People with Type 1 diabetes carried modestly yet significantly shorter TCRB CDR3s in all four CD4+ subsets.

Expressed TCRB transcripts were sequenced, since all the RNA that had been isolated was reverse transcribed. Assay: immunoSEQ multiplex PCR; the TCRdb copy retains only in-frame clones and omits some. In the table there are 15,000 or so clones, around three quarters of which are singletons. Their cognate antigens are unknown. The specimen sequenced was Tregs from blood. These receptor sequences come from a man aged 25-40 years with type 1 diabetes.

The CDR3 nucleotides read TGTGCCAGCAGTACCAGGGGGGTAGGCACTGAAGCTTTCTTT. Translation gives CASSTRGVGTEAFF. The J gene is TRBJ1-1, the V gene TRBV2, with 7 positions matching TRBD1. V shed 5 bases and J 4 bases; nucleotides not matched to a gene: 7. Germline V CDR1 and CDR2: SNHLY, FYNNEI. The CDR3 is 14 residues long.

J is TRBJ2-3 and V is TRBV7-9, with TRBD2 as a possible D gene (6 bases). The V end lost 4 bases, the J end lost 6 bases, and 17 bases lay between the germline ends. This CDR3 spans 15 amino acids. CDR1 is SEHNR and CDR2 is FQNEAQ in the germline V gene (reference sequence). The CDR3 coding sequence is TGTGCCAGCAGCTCAACGAGGGACTTCGATGATACGCAGTATTTT. Translation gives CASSSTRDFDDTQYF. The full variable domain, its missing parts supplied by reference TRBV7-9 and TRBJ2-3, is DTGVSQNPRHKITKRGQNVTFRCDPISEHNRLYWYRQTLGQGPEFLTYFQNEAQLEKSRLLSDRFSAERPKGSFSTLEIQRTEQGDSAMYLCASSSTRDFDDTQYFGPGTRLTVL.

This rearrangement joins TRBV11-2 to TRBJ2-1; perhaps TRBD2 as D (6 bases). This CDR3 contains 15 residues. V dropped 0 bases and J dropped 3 bases, with 9 bases sitting between them. Looked up from germline, CDR1 is SGHAT and CDR2 is FQNNGV. The CDR3 region has the DNA TGTGCCAGCAGCTTAGAGGACTATAGCTACAATGAGCAGTTCTTC. Its translation is CASSLEDYSYNEQFF.

This clone was recorded once. The chain couples TRBV5-1 to TRBJ1-2; 8 nucleotides line up with TRBD1. This CDR3 is built from 12 residues. Losses at the gene ends were 2 bases for V and 9 bases for J; bases not matched to a gene: 3. CDR1 is SGHRS and CDR2 is YFSETQ in the germline V gene. The CDR3 sequence: CASSLTGGSYTF. The CDR3 nucleotides read TGCGCCAGCAGCTTAACAGGGGGGAGCTACACCTTC. The complete variable domain, with remaining parts taken from reference TRBV5-1 and TRBJ1-2, reads KAGVTQTPRYLIKTRGQQVTLSCSPISGHRSVSWYQQTPGQGLQFLFEYFSETQRNKGNFPGRFSGRQFSNSRSEMNVSTLELGDSALYLCASSLTGGSYTFGSGTRLTVV.

The J gene is TRBJ2-7, the V gene TRBV6-1, with 8 positions matching TRBD1. Per germline, CDR1 MNHNS and CDR2 SASEGT. The CDR3 spans 13 residues. With V trimmed by 7 bases and J by 5 bases, 7 bases remained unmatched. This CDR3 is CASTRTGNHEQYF. CDR3 DNA sequence: TGTGCCAGCACCCGGACAGGGAACCACGAGCAGTACTTC.

With respect to this clone: Other DNA sequences of this sample code for an identical CDR3. This chain links TRBV11-2 with TRBJ2-1; 11 bases align to TRBD1. The trim removed 3 bases at V and 9 bases at J, leaving 7 bases unmatched. CDR1 SGHAT and CDR2 FQNNGV come from the germline V gene. This CDR3 is built from 15 residues. The CDR3 coding sequence is TGTGCCAGCAGCTTCGGGACAGGGGGATACGGTGAGCAGTTCTTC. Translated: CASSFGTGGYGEQFF.

The rearrangement uses TRBV19 and TRBJ1-1, with 7 bases lining up with TRBD1. V lost 7 bases to trimming and J lost 1 base; unmatched junction nucleotides: 6. Looked up from germline, CDR1 is LNHDA and CDR2 is SQIVND (reference sequence). This CDR3 has 14 residues. The CDR3: CASINRGQNTEAFF. The CDR3 DNA reads TGTGCCAGTATCAACAGGGGACAGAACACTGAAGCTTTCTTT. Looking up the rest from reference TRBV19 and TRBJ1-1 gives the full variable domain: DGGITQSPKYLFRKEGQNVTLSCEQNLNHDAMYWYRQDPGQGLRLIYYSQIVNDFQKGDIAEGYSVSREKKESFPLTVTSAQKNPTAFYLCASINRGQNTEAFFGQGTRLTVV.

V is TRBV4-1 and J is TRBJ2-7; 11 nucleotides align to TRBD2. The germline V gene has CDR1 MGHRA and CDR2 YSYEKL. This CDR3 region has 19 residues. Trimming took 4 bases from V and 0 from J; bases not matched to a gene: 14. CDR3 loop: CASSLSGGLAGGSSYEQYF. The DNA for the CDR3 is TGCGCCAGCAGCCTTTCAGGCGGACTAGCGGGTGGAAGCTCCTACGAGCAGTACTTC.

The chain couples TRBV30 to TRBJ2-2; possibly TRBD1 for D (6 bases). Germline-derived CDR1 and CDR2 are GTSNPN and SVGIG (reference sequence). Trimming left V 0 bases short and J 4 bases short, with 12 bases between. This CDR3 comprises 15 residues. This chain's CDR3 is CAWSVSDRRTGELFF. The CDR3 nucleotides read TGTGCCTGGAGTGTGTCAGACAGGCGCACCGGGGAGCTGTTTTTT.

The gene calls are TRBV29-1 and TRBJ2-1; D might be TRBD1 (5 bases). V was trimmed by 3 bases and J by 6 bases, leaving 15 bases between them. This CDR3 has 14 amino acids. The germline V gene encodes CDR1 SQVTM and CDR2 ANQGSEA. CDR3 sequence (DNA): TGCAGCGTTGAGGGCAGGGTTCCTGGCAATGAGCAGTTCTTC. This codes for CSVEGRVPGNEQFF.

The chain uses TRBV29-1 and TRBJ1-2, with 7 bases lining up with TRBD1. J lost 6 bases, V lost 5 bases, and 9 bases had no gene match. The CDR3 loop spans 13 amino acids. Per the germline V gene, CDR1 is SQVTM and CDR2 is ANQGSEA. The CDR3 DNA reads TGCAGCGTTCCTCCGGGACAGAAGGATGGCTACACCTTC. Residues: CSVPPGQKDGYTF.

The chain has TRBV19 and TRBJ2-2; no definite D call. Trimming cost V 5 bases and J 7 bases, with 8 bases left between them. Germline CDR1 and CDR2: LNHDA and SQIVND (reference sequence). This CDR3 contains 12 residues. The CDR3 loop is CASSPSYGELFF. The CDR3 DNA is TGTGCCAGTAGTCCCTCGTACGGGGAGCTGTTTTTT.

This chain joins TRBV5-1 and TRBJ2-1; tentative D call: TRBD2 (7 bases). With 3 bases removed from V and 0 bases from J, the gap between germline ends came to 16 bases. From germline, CDR1 is SGHRS and CDR2 YFSETQ. The CDR3 is 17 amino acids. The CDR3, as DNA: TGCGCCAGCAGCTGGGGGGGGGCGGGGAGCTCCTACAATGAGCAGTTCTTC. Protein product: CASSWGGAGSSYNEQFF.

The CDR3 DNA reads as TGTGCCAGCTCACCAGCGACTAGCGCTTACGAGCAGTACTTC. It codes for CASSPATSAYEQYF. The chain links TRBV18 to TRBJ2-5; TRBD2 matches at 8 bases. TRBJ2-7 explains the end of the DNA better; the J call may be wrong. The CDR3 runs 14 residues. Germline V CDR1 and CDR2: KGHSH, LQKENI.

The chain has TRBV11-2 and TRBJ2-7, with 13 bases fitting TRBD2. The CDR3 has 17 residues. Looked up from germline, CDR1 is SGHAT and CDR2 is FQNNGV. J gave up 0 bases and V 5 bases, and 7 bases lay outside the gene matches. The CDR3 sequence: CASSRLAGGSSSYEQYF. In DNA, the CDR3 is TGTGCCAGCAGCAGACTAGCGGGGGGCTCCAGCTCCTACGAGCAGTACTTC.

The rearrangement joins TRBV4-1 to TRBJ1-1; maybe TRBD1 (6 bases). Trimming took 1 base from V and 5 from J, leaving 14 bases between them. This CDR3 has 15 amino acids. Germline V gives CDR1 MGHRA, CDR2 YSYEKL. As DNA, the CDR3 is TGCGCCAGCAGCCAAGCCCCGGGGGGCTGGACTGAAGCTTTCTTT. This translates into CASSQAPGGWTEAFF.

The V and J genes are TRBV30 and TRBJ2-3, with 15 bases fitting TRBD2. This CDR3 is 15 amino acids long. Per the germline V gene, CDR1 is GTSNPN and CDR2 is SVGIG (reference sequence). V shed 5 bases and J 2 bases; nucleotides not matched to a gene: 2. CDR3 sequence (DNA): TGTGCCTGGGGACTAGCGGGAGGGCTCACAGATACGCAGTATTTT. Its translation: CAWGLAGGLTDTQYF. Drawing the rest from reference TRBV30 and TRBJ2-3, the complete variable domain is SQTIHQWPATLVQPVGSPLSLECTVEGTSNPNLYWYRQAAGRGLQLLFYSVGIGQISSEVPQNLSASRPQDRQFILSSKKLLLSDSGFYLCAWGLAGGLTDTQYFGPGTRLTVL.

The chain recombines TRBV6-1 with TRBJ1-2; TRBD1 matches at 10 bases. This CDR3 contains 13 residues. From germline, CDR1 is MNHNS and CDR2 SASEGT. Trimming at V came to 7 bases and at J to 6 bases, leaving 5 bases not matched to a gene. The CDR3 loop is CASNAGTGDGYTF. For the CDR3, the DNA is TGTGCCAGCAACGCCGGGACAGGGGATGGCTACACCTTC.

V and J are TRBV5-1 and TRBJ2-1, with TRBD1 identical over 8 bases. From germline, CDR1 is SGHRS and CDR2 YFSETQ. V shed 3 bases and J 10 bases; nucleotides not matched to a gene: 12. The CDR3 is 15 residues long. The CDR3 nucleotides read TGCGCCAGCAGCTCCGAAGGACAGGGTCTAAAGGAGCAGTTCTTC. Its translation is CASSSEGQGLKEQFF.

Comment on this clone: Its ends do not fully match the called genes, so a read error is possible. This sequence joins TRBV7-9 and TRBJ2-7; D is perhaps TRBD2 (6 bases). Germline lookup yields CDR1 SEHNR and CDR2 FQNEAQ (reference sequence). The CDR3 sequence is 16 residues long. CDR3 residues: CASSVAAGRGTYEQYF. In nucleotides, the CDR3 is TGTGCCAGCAGCGTAGCGGCGGGGCGAGGGACCTACGAGCAGTACTTC.

V and J are TRBV14 and TRBJ1-6; 10 nucleotides align to TRBD1. Germline assignment: CDR1 SGHDN and CDR2 FVKESK. The CDR3 totals 14 residues. V was clipped by 6 bases and J by 9 bases; unmatched bases: 5. For the CDR3, the DNA is TGTGCCAGCAGTCGACAGGGGGCTCTTTCACCCCTCCACTTT. Its translation is CASSRQGALSPLHF.

The chain combines TRBV6-5 with TRBJ2-7; a possible D gene is TRBD1 (6 bases). Germline CDR1 and CDR2: MNHEY and SVGAGI. V was trimmed by 7 bases and J by 0 bases, leaving 7 bases between them. The CDR3 spans 12 residues. The CDR3: CASMDSSYEQYF. CDR3 coding DNA: TGTGCCAGCATGGACAGCTCCTACGAGCAGTACTTC.

V is TRBV2 and J is TRBJ2-4, with 7 bases aligning to TRBD1. The CDR3 is 15 amino acids. In germline, CDR1 is SNHLY, CDR2 FYNNEI. V shed 6 bases, J shed 3 bases, and the junction held 8 bases outside the gene matches. The CDR3 DNA follows: TGTGCCAGCAGCGCAACAGGGGTGGGCAAAAACATTCAGTACTTC. Translating gives CASSATGVGKNIQYF. Full variable domain (outside the CDR3, taken from reference TRBV2 and TRBJ2-4): EPEVTQTPSHQVTQMGQEVILRCVPISNHLYFYWYRQILGQKVEFLVSFYNNEISEKSEIFDDQFSVERPDGSNFTLKIRSTKLEDSAMYFCASSATGVGKNIQYFGAGTRLSVL.

This rearrangement joins TRBV6-6 to TRBJ2-7; maybe TRBD2 (6 bases). From germline, CDR1 is MNHNY and CDR2 SVGAGI (reference sequence). The CDR3 covers 14 residues. The germline V and J ends were trimmed by 2 bases and 2 bases, with 10 bases remaining between them. CDR3 DNA: TGTGCCAGCAGTTACGGAGGGGCCCCCTACGAGCAGTACTTC. It encodes CASSYGGAPYEQYF.

This clone has just one count. V gene TRBV7-2 combines with J gene TRBJ2-4; no definite D call. Germline lookup yields CDR1 SGHTA and CDR2 FQGNSA. V lost 5 bases, J lost 2 bases, and 10 bases lay in between. The CDR3 has 14 amino acids. CDR3 DNA: TGTGCCAGCAGCCAGCACAGAACCAAAAACATTCAGTACTTC. This translates into CASSQHRTKNIQYF.